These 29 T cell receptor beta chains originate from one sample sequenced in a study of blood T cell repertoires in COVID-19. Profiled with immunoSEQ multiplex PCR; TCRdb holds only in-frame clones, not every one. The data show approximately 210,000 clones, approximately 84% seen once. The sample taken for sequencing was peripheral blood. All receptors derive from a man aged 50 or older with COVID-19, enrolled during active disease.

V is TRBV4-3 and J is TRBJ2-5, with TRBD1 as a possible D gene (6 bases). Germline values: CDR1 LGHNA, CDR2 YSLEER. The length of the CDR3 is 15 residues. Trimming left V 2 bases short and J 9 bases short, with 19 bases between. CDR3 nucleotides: TGCGCCAGCAGCCAACTAACAGGGACCCGTGGGGCCCAGTACTTC. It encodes CASSQLTGTRGAQYF.

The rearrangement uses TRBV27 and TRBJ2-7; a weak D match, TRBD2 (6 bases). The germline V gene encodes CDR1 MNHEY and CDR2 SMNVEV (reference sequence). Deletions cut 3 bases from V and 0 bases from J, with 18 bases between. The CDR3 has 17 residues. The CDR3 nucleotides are TGTGCCAGCAGTTTGGATCCTCGGGGGAACAACTCCTACGAGCAGTACTTC. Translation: CASSLDPRGNNSYEQYF.

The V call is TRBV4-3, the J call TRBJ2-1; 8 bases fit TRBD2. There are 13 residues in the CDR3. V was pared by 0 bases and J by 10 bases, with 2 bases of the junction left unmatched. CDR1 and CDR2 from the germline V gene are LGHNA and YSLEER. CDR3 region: CASSQEPSGEQFF. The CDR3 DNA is TGCGCCAGCAGCCAAGAACCTAGCGGGGAGCAGTTCTTC.

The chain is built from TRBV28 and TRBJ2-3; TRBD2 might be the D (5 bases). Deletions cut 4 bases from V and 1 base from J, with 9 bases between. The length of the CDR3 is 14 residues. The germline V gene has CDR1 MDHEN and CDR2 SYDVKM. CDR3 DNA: TGTGCCAGCAGTTCACCGGAGGGCACAGATACGCAGTATTTT. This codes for CASSSPEGTDTQYF.

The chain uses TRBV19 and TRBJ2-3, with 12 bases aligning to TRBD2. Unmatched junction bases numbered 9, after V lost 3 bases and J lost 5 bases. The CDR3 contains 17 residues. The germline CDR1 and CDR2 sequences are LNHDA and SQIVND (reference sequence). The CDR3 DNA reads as TGTGCCAGTAGTATGCTAGCGGGAGGGACGTCAATAGATACGCAGTATTTT. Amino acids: CASSMLAGGTSIDTQYF.

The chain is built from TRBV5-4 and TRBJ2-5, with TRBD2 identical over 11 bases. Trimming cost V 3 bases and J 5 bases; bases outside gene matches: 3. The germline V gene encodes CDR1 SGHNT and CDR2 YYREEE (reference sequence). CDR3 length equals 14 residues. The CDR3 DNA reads TGTGCCAGCAGCTATAGCGGGGGGGAGGAGACCCAGTACTTC. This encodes CASSYSGGEETQYF.

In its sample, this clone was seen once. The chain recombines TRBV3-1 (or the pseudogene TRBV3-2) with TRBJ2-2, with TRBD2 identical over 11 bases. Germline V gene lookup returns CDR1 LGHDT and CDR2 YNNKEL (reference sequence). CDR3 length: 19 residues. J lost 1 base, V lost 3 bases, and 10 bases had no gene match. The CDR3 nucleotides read TGTGCCAGCAGCCAGGGACTAGCGGATACAAGAAGGAACACCGGGGAGCTGTTTTTT. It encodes CASSQGLADTRRNTGELFF.

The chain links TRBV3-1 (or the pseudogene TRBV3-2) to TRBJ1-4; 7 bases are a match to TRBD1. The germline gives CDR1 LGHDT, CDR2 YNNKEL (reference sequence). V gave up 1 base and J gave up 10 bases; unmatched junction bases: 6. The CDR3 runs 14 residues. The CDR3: CASSQADRSGKLFF. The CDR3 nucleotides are TGTGCCAGCAGCCAAGCGGACAGGTCGGGAAAACTGTTTTTT.

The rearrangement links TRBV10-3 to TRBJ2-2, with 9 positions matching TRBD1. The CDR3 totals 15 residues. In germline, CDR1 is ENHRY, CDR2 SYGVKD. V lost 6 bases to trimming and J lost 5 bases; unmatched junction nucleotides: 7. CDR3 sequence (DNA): TGTGCCATCAGCAACCGGACAGGGGTTACCGGGGAGCTGTTTTTT. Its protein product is CAISNRTGVTGELFF.

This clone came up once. This chain's CDR3 is CASSPRTRGSTNEQFF. DNA for the CDR3: TGTGCCAGCTCACCTCGTACTCGCGGGAGTACCAATGAGCAGTTCTTC. The V call is TRBV18, the J call TRBJ2-1, with 7 bases that match TRBD2. CDR1 is KGHSH, CDR2 LQKENI, per germline. V was clipped by 3 bases and J by 6 bases; unmatched bases: 11. The CDR3 consists of 16 residues. Full variable domain (outside the CDR3, taken from reference TRBV18 and TRBJ2-1): NAGVMQNPRHLVRRRGQEARLRCSPMKGHSHVYWYRQLPEEGLKFMVYLQKENIIDESGMPKERFSAEFPKEGPSILRIQQVVRGDSAAYFCASSPRTRGSTNEQFFGPGTRLTVL.

The CDR3 sequence: CAWTIGQGADIQYF. CDR3 in DNA: TGTGCCTGGACTATAGGACAGGGGGCTGACATTCAGTACTTC. The chain is built from TRBV30 and TRBJ2-4, with 11 bases aligning to TRBD1. The CDR3 is made up of 14 amino acids. From germline, CDR1 is GTSNPN and CDR2 SVGIG (reference sequence). V lost 4 bases and J lost 8; bases outside the gene matches: 7.

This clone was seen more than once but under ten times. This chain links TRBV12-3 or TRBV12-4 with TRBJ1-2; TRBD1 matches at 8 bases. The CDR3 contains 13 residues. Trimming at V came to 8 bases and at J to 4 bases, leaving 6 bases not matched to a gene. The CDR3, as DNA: TGTGCCAGCGGGGCAGGGGGCGGCTATGGCTACACCTTC. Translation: CASGAGGGYGYTF.

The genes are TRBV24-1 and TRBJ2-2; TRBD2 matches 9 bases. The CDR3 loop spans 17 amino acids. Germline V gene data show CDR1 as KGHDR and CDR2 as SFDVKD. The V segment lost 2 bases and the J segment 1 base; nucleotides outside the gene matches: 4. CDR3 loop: CATSDSLAGMNTGELFF. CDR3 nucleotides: TGTGCCACCAGTGATTCCCTAGCGGGGATGAACACCGGGGAGCTGTTTTTT.

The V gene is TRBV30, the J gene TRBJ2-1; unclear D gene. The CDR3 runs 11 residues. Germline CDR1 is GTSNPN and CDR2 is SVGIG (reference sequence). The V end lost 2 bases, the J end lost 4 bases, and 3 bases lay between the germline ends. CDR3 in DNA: TGTGCCTGGAGTTATTACAATGAGCAGTTCTTC. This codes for CAWSYYNEQFF.

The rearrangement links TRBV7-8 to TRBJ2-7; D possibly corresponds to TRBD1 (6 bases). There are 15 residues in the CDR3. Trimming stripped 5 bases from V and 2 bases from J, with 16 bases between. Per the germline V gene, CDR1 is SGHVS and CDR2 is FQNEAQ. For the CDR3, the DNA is TGTGCCAGCAGCCGTCAAATGGACAGTCCCTACGAGCAGTACTTC. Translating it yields CASSRQMDSPYEQYF.

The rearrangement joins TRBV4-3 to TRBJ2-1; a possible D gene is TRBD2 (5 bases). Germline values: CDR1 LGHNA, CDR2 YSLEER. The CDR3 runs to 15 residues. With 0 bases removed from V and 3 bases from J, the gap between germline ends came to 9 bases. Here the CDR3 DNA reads TGCGCCAGCAGCCAAGAGAGCGGCAACTACAATGAGCAGTTCTTC. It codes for CASSQESGNYNEQFF.

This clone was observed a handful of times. Here the CDR3 DNA reads TGTGCCAGCAGCTTAGTTGCCGGGGGCAATCAGCCCCAGCATTTT. As protein: CASSLVAGGNQPQHF. The rearrangement joins TRBV7-8 to TRBJ1-5; unclear D gene. Germline CDR1 SGHVS, CDR2 FQNEAQ. CDR3 size: 15 residues. V was clipped by 1 base and J by 2 bases, with 9 bases between them.

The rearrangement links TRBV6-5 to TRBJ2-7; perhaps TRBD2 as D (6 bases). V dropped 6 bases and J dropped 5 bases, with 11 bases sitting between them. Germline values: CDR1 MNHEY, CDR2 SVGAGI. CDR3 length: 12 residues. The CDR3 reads CASSGRKHEQYF. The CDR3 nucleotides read TGTGCCAGCAGCGGGAGAAAGCACGAGCAGTACTTC.

The DNA for the CDR3 is TGTGCCAGCAGGAAAACAGGGGAAAACACTGAAGCTTTCTTT. Encoded protein: CASRKTGENTEAFF. The chain uses TRBV11-1 and TRBJ1-1; 7 bases agree with TRBD1. Germline V gives CDR1 SGHAT, CDR2 FQDESV (reference sequence). The CDR3 runs 14 residues. V shed 6 bases and J 2 bases; nucleotides not matched to a gene: 6.

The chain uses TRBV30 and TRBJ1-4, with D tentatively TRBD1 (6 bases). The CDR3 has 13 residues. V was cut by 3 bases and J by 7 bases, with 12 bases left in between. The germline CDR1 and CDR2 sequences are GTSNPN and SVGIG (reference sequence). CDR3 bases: TGTGCCTGGAGCTATGGACAGCTTGAAAAACTGTTTTTT. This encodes CAWSYGQLEKLFF.

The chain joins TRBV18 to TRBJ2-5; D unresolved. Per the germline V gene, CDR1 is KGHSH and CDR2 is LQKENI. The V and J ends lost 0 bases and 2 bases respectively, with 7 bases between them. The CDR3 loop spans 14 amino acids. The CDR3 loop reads CASSPPTDQETQYF. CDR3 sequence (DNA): TGTGCCAGCTCACCACCTACTGATCAAGAGACCCAGTACTTC.

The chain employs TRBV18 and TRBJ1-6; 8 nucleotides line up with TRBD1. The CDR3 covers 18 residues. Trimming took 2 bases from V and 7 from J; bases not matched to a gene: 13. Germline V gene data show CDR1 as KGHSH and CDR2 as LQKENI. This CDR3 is CASSPNSGTGGINSPLHF. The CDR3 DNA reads TGTGCCAGCTCACCAAACTCCGGGACAGGCGGGATCAATTCACCCCTCCACTTT.

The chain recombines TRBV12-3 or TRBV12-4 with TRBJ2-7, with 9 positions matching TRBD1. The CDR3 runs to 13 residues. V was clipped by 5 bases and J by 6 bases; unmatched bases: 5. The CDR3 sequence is CASSPQGAAEQYF. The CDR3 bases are TGTGCCAGCAGTCCACAGGGGGCGGCCGAGCAGTACTTC.

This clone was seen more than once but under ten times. In DNA, the CDR3 is TGCGCCAGCAGCTTGGGGGACACCTTGCCCTATGGCTACACCTTC. It yields the protein CASSLGDTLPYGYTF. The chain employs TRBV5-1 and TRBJ1-2; a possible D gene is TRBD1 (6 bases). Deletions cut 0 bases from V and 4 bases from J, with 13 bases between. The CDR3 totals 15 residues. Looked up from germline, CDR1 is SGHRS and CDR2 is YFSETQ.

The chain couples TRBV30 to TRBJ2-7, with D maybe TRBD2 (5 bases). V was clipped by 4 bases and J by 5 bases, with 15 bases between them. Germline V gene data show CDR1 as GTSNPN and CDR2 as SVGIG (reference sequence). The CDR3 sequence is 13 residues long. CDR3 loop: CAWKRAYGNEQYF. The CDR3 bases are TGTGCCTGGAAGAGGGCCTACGGGAACGAGCAGTACTTC.

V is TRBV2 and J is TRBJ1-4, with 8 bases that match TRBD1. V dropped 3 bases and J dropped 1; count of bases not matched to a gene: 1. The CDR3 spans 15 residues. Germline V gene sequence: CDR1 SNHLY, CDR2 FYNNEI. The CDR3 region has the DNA TGTGCCAGCAGTGAGGACAGGGTAACTAATGAAAAACTGTTTTTT. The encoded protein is CASSEDRVTNEKLFF.

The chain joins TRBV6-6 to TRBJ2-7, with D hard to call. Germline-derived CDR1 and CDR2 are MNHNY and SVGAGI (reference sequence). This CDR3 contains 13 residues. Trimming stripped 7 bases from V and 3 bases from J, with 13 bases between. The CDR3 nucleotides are TGTGCCAGCAAGGTCGGCAGGCACTACGAGCAGTACTTC. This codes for CASKVGRHYEQYF.

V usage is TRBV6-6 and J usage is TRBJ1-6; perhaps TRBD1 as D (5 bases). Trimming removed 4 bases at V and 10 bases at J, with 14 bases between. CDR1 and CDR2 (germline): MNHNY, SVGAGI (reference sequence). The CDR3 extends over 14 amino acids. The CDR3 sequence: CASSFQGNVSPLHF. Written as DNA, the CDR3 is TGTGCCAGCAGTTTTCAGGGAAACGTCTCACCCCTCCACTTT.

CDR3 sequence reads: CASSFRQPGTEAFF. The CDR3, as DNA: TGTGCCAGCAGTTTCCGGCAGCCGGGAACTGAAGCTTTCTTT. The chain links TRBV27 to TRBJ1-1; D uncertain. The V and J ends lost 3 bases and 5 bases respectively, with 13 bases between them. The length of the CDR3 is 14 residues. CDR1 MNHEY and CDR2 SMNVEV come from the germline V gene (reference sequence).